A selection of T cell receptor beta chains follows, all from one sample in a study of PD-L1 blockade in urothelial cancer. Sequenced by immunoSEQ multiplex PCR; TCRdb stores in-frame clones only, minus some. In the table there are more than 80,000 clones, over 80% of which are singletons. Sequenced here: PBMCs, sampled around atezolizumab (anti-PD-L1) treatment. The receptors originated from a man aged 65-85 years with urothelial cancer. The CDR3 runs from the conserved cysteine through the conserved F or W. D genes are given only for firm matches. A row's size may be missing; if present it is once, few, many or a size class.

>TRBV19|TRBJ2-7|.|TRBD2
TGTGCCAGTAACCGCGGGGGCTCCTACGAGCAGTACTTC
CASNRGGSYEQYF
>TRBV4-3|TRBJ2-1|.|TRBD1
TGCGCCAGCAGCCATTCTAGACAGGGTGAGCAGTTCTTC
CASSHSRQGEQFF
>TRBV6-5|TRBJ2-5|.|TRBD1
TGTGCCAGCAGTTGGGACAGCGAAGAGACCCAGTACTTC
CASSWDSEETQYF
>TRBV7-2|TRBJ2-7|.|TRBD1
TGTGCCAGCAGCTTACCCCTGACAGGGACCATCTCCTACGAGCAGTACTTC
CASSLPLTGTISYEQYF
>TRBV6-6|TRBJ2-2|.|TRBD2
TGTGCCAGCAGCCGGGGGGGGGTTAACACCGGGGAGCTGTTTTTT
CASSRGGVNTGELFF
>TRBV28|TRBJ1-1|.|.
TGTGCCAGCAGTTTATCAGGTAGAAAGCCTGAAGCTTTCTTT
CASSLSGRKPEAFF
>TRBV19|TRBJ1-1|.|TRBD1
TGTGCCAGTATCCGGGACAGGGGGCGAGGAACTGAAGCTTTCTTT
CASIRDRGRGTEAFF
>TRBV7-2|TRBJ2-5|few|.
TGTGCCAGCAGCTTAGTAAGAGAAGAGACCCAGTACTTC
CASSLVREETQYF
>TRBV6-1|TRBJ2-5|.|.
TGTGCCAGCAGTGAAAATTCAGGAGGGACGGGTGAAGGGGAGACCCAGTACTTC
CASSENSGGTGEGETQYF
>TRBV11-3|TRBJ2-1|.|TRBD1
TGTGCCAGCAGCCCCGGACAGGAAGGATACAATGAGCAGTTCTTC
CASSPGQEGYNEQFF
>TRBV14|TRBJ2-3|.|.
TGTGCCAGCAGCCAAGGGGCCTTTAGCACAGATACGCAGTATTTT
CASSQGAFSTDTQYF